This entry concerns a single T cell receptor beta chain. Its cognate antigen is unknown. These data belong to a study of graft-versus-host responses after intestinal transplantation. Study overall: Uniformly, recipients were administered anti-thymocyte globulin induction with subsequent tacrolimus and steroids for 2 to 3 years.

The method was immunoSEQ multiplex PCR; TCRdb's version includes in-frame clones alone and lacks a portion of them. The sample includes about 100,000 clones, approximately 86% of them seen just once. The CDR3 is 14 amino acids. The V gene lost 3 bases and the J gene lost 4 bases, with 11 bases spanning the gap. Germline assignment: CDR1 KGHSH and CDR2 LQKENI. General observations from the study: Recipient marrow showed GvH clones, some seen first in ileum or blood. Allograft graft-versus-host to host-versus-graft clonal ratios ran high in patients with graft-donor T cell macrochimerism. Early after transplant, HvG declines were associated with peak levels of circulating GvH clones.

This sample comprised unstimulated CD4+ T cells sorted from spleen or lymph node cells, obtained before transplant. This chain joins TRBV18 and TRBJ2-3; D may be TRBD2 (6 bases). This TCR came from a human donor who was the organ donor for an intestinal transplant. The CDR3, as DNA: TGTGCCAGCTCACCTCTTTCTAGCGCAGATACGCAGTATTTT. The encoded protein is CASSPLSSADTQYF.